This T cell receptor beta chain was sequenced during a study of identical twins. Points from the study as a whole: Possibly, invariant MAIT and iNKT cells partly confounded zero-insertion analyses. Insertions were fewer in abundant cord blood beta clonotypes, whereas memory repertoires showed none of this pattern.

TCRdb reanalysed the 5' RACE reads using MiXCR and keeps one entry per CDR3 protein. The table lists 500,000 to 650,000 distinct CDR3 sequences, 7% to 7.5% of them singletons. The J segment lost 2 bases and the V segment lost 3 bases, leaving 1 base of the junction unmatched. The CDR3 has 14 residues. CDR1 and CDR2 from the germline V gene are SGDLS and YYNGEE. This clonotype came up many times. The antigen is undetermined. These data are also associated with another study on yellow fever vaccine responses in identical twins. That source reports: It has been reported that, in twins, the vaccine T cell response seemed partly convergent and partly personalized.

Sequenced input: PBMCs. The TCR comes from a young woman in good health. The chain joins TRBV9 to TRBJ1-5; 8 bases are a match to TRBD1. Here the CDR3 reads CASSEGQGNQPQHF. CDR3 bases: TGTGCCAGCAGCGAGGGACAGGGCAATCAGCCCCAGCATTTT.